A selection of T cell receptor beta chains follows, all from one sample in a study of blood T cell repertoires in COVID-19. Profiled with immunoSEQ multiplex PCR; TCRdb holds only in-frame clones, not every one. The data show over 200,000 clones, with more than 80% seen just once and 1.8% held by the top ten. Material for sequencing was PBMCs or T cells enriched from blood (not recorded which). The receptors were sampled from a man in his 60s who had recovered from COVID-19. Both conserved end residues are part of each CDR3. Each record gives: V gene, J gene, D gene, clone size, CDR3 DNA, CDR3 protein. The D gene is left open where the match is weak. Clone size appears in some rows only: once, few, many, or a class for an expanded clone.

TRBV18	TRBJ1-1	TRBD1	NA	TGTGCCAGCTCACCACAGGGGGCTGGCACTGAAGCTTTCTTT	CASSPQGAGTEAFF
TRBV5-1	TRBJ2-2	TRBD1	once	TGCGCCAGCAGGCGGGACAGGGCGGGCACCGGGGAGCTGTTTTTT	CASRRDRAGTGELFF
TRBV10-3	TRBJ2-2	NA	once	TGTGCCATCGACCCGGGACAACACACCGGGGAGCTGTTTTTT	CAIDPGQHTGELFF
TRBV6-5	TRBJ2-7	TRBD1	once	TGTGCCAGCAGTAGCTCGGGACAGAGCCCCTACGAGCAGTACTTC	CASSSSGQSPYEQYF
TRBV6-1	TRBJ1-5	TRBD1	NA	TGTGCCAGCAGTGAAGCGGGACAGGGGGGTTATCAGCCCCAGCATTTT	CASSEAGQGGYQPQHF
TRBV24-1	TRBJ1-2	TRBD1	NA	TGTGCCACCCGGGACAGCAACTATGGCTACACCTTC	CATRDSNYGYTF
TRBV3-1/TRBV3-2	TRBJ1-1	NA	NA	TGTGCCAGCAGGTCCCTATTAGAGGGAGCTTTCTTT	CASRSLLEGAFF
TRBV25-1	TRBJ1-6	NA	NA	TGTGCCAGCAGTGAAGAACAGGGTACGATTTCACCCCTCCACTTT	CASSEEQGTISPLHF
TRBV3-1/TRBV3-2	TRBJ2-7	NA	NA	TGTGCCAGCAGCCAACCCGACAACCGGTACGAGCAGTACTTC	CASSQPDNRYEQYF
TRBV4-3	TRBJ2-3	TRBD1	NA	TGCGCCAGCAGCCAAAACAGGGGGCTTGTAGATACGCAGTATTTT	CASSQNRGLVDTQYF
TRBV4-1	TRBJ1-4	NA	NA	TGCGCCAGCAGCCTCGACAGAGATGAAAAACTGTTTTTT	CASSLDRDEKLFF
TRBV6-4	TRBJ1-5	TRBD1	NA	TGTGCCAGCAGTGACCTGCGGACAGGTTGGGTTCAGCCCCAGCATTTT	CASSDLRTGWVQPQHF
TRBV18	TRBJ1-2	NA	NA	TGTGCCAGCTCACCACAGGAGGGGACGGGCTACACCTTC	CASSPQEGTGYTF
TRBV19	TRBJ2-7	NA	NA	TGTGCCAGTAGTATGAGGGTATCGAGCTACGAGCAGTACTTC	CASSMRVSSYEQYF
TRBV14	TRBJ1-4	TRBD1	NA	TGTGCCAGCAGCCTCCTAGGGACAGTTAATGAAAAACTGTTTTTT	CASSLLGTVNEKLFF
TRBV6-1	TRBJ2-5	TRBD2	NA	TGTGCCAGCAGTGCATACCCTAGGGCTAGCGGAAGGGGAGAGACCCAGTACTTC	CASSAYPRASGRGETQYF
TRBV7-2	TRBJ2-1	NA	NA	TGTGCCAGCAGCTCCTCCGGGACTGGATTCAATGAGCAGTTCTTC	CASSSSGTGFNEQFF
TRBV4-2	TRBJ2-5	TRBD2	NA	TGTGCCAGCAGCCAAGAGGGGGGGATTGAGACCCAGTACTTC	CASSQEGGIETQYF
TRBV18	TRBJ2-7	NA	NA	TGTGCCAGCTCACCAAGAGCCAACTCCTACGAGCAGTACTTC	CASSPRANSYEQYF
TRBV6-5	TRBJ2-7	TRBD2	NA	TGTGCCAGCATCCGGGGGGATAACACCTACGAGCAGTACTTC	CASIRGDNTYEQYF
TRBV2	TRBJ1-2	NA	NA	TGTGCCAGCAGTGGAACAGGGAACTATGGCTACACCTTC	CASSGTGNYGYTF
TRBV6-4	TRBJ2-1	NA	NA	TGTGCCAGCAGTGACTCTTTGGGGCATGAGCAGTTCTTC	CASSDSLGHEQFF
TRBV9	TRBJ1-2	NA	NA	TGTGCCAGCAGCGTAGGGTCAGCCGGGTCCGCCTATGGCTACACCTTC	CASSVGSAGSAYGYTF
TRBV13	TRBJ1-6	NA	NA	TGTGCCAGCAGTTCCACGGGTCAAAATTCACCCCTCCACTTT	CASSSTGQNSPLHF
TRBV2	TRBJ2-3	NA	NA	TGTGCCAGCAGTGACTCCTCTAGCACAGATACGCAGTATTTT	CASSDSSSTDTQYF
TRBV7-6	TRBJ2-5	NA	NA	TGTGCCAGCAGCCGCGGATCTTTTCAAGAGACCCAGTACTTC	CASSRGSFQETQYF
TRBV6-1	TRBJ2-3	NA	NA	TGTGCCAGCAGTGAAGTGGCGGGCGTGGATACGCAGTATTTT	CASSEVAGVDTQYF
TRBV6-2/TRBV6-3	TRBJ1-5	NA	NA	TGTGCCAGCAGTTACGTGGCAGGGCCCTATCAGCCCCAGCATTTT	CASSYVAGPYQPQHF
TRBV19	TRBJ1-1	NA	NA	TGTGCCAGTGCAAACACAATAAACACTGAAGCTTTCTTT	CASANTINTEAFF
TRBV11-2	TRBJ2-3	NA	NA	TGTGCCAGCAGCTTAGAAAGGGCGGGTACGCAGTATTTT	CASSLERAGTQYF
TRBV7-9	TRBJ1-5	NA	NA	TGTGCCAGCAGCCTTAGAGGTCAGCCCCAGCATTTT	CASSLRGQPQHF